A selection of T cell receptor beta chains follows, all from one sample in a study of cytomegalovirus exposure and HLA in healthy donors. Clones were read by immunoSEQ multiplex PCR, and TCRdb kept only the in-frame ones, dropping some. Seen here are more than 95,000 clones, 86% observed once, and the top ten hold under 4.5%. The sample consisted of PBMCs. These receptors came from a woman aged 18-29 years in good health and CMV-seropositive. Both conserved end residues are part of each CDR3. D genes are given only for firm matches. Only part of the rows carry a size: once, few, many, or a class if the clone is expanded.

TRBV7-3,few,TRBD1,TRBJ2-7,TGTGCCAGCAGCCCAGGGACAGCAGGGGACCCCTACGAGCAGTACTTC,CASSPGTAGDPYEQYF
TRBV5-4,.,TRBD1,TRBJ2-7,TGTGCCAGCAGCTTGGGACAGGGGGCTGCCTACGAGCAGTACTTC,CASSLGQGAAYEQYF
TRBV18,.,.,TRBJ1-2,TGTGCCAGCTCACCCCAGACAGGACCTGGCTATGGCTACACCTTC,CASSPQTGPGYGYTF
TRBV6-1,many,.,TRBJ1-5,TGTGCCAGCAGTGAACACAATCAGCCCCAGCATTTT,CASSEHNQPQHF
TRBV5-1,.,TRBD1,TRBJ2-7,TGCGCCAGCAGCTTGGGGCGGTGGGACAGCTACGAGCAGTACTTC,CASSLGRWDSYEQYF
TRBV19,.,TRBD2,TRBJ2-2,TGTGCCAGCGTTAGCGGGAGGGCCTTTCACGGGGAGCTGTTTTTT,CASVSGRAFHGELFF
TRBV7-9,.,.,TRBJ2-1,TGTGCCAGCAGCTTCCCGCAGGGTAATGAGCAGTTCTTC,CASSFPQGNEQFF
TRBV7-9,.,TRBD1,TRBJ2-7,TGTGCCAGCAGCTTAGCCTGGGACAGGGGGCTCTACGAGCAGTACTTC,CASSLAWDRGLYEQYF
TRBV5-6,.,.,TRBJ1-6,TGTGCCAGCAGCTTGGGGGGGCGGTCCCTCCACTTT,CASSLGGRSLHF
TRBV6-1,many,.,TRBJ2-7,TGTGCCAGCAGTGAAGCGGAGGGAGAAATCTACGAGCAGTACTTC,CASSEAEGEIYEQYF
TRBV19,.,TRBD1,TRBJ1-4,TGTGCCAGCTCCAGGGGGAATGAAAAACTGTTTTTT,CASSRGNEKLFF
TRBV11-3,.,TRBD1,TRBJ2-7,TGTGCCAGCAGGCCTATGACAGGGGGACCCTACGAGCAGTACTTC,CASRPMTGGPYEQYF
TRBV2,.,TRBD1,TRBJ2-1,TGTGCCAGCGGGGGGGACAGGGGTGATGAGCAGTTCTTC,CASGGDRGDEQFF
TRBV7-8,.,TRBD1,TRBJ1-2,TGTGCCAGCAGCCCCATTCCGGGACAGGGGACCTATGGCTACACCTTC,CASSPIPGQGTYGYTF
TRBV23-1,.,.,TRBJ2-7,TGCGCCAGCAGTCAATCGTCCAGGGGAGAGTGCGAGCAGTACTTC,CASSQSSRGECEQYF
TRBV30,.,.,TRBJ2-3,TGTGCCTGGAGGCACCTAGGCACAGATACGCAGTATTTT,CAWRHLGTDTQYF
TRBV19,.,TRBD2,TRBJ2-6,TGTGCCAGTAGTCCCGGGGGGTCTGGGGCCAACGTCCTGACTTTC,CASSPGGSGANVLTF
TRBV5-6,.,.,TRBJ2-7,TGTGCCAGCAGCTTGATTAGCGCCCTCTACGAGCAGTACTTC,CASSLISALYEQYF
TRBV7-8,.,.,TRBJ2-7,TGTGCCAGCAGCCCCGAGAGGGGGAGGGCGTACGAGCAGTACTTC,CASSPERGRAYEQYF
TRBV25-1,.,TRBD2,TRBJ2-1,TGTGCCAGCAGTGACCAGGGACTAGCGGGCCGTCCATACAATGAGCAGTTCTTC,CASSDQGLAGRPYNEQFF
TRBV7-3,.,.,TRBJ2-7,TGTGCCAGCAGCCTTAGCGGAGACTACGAGCAGTACTTC,CASSLSGDYEQYF
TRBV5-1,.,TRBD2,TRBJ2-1,TGCGCCAGCAGCTCCTTGATAACTAGCGGGAGGGCCCATGAGCAGTTCTTC,CASSSLITSGRAHEQFF
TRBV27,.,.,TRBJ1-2,TGTGCCAGCAGTTTTGGACAGAACTATGGCTACACCTTC,CASSFGQNYGYTF
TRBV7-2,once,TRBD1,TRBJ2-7,TGTGCCAGCAGCCAAGGTCCGGGACAGATTGCCTACGAGCAGTACTTC,CASSQGPGQIAYEQYF
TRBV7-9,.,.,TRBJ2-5,TGTGCCAGCAGCTTAGGGACACCAGAGACCCAGTACTTC,CASSLGTPETQYF
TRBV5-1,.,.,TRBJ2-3,TGCGCCAGCAGGAGTCGGATAGCGGTCACAGATACGCAGTATTTT,CASRSRIAVTDTQYF
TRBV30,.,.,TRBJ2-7,TGTGCCTGGAACCTCGGGGGAAGAGGTTACGAGCAGTACTTC,CAWNLGGRGYEQYF
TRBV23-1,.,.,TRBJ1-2,TGCGCCAGCAGTCACCTCCCGACAGCAGCTAACTATGGCTACACCTTC,CASSHLPTAANYGYTF
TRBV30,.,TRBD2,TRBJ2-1,TGTGCCTGCGGACTAGCGGAGCACAATGAGCAGTTCTTC,CACGLAEHNEQFF
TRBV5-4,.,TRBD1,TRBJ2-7,TGTGCCAGCAGCCCGGGACAGGGGGTCGACGAGCAGTACTTC,CASSPGQGVDEQYF
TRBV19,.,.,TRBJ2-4,TGTGCCAGTAGTATAGGGCAAAACATTCAGTACTTC,CASSIGQNIQYF
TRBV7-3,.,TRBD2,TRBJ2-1,TGTGCCAGCAGCCCAGGGACTAGGGGAAGTGAGCAGTTCTTC,CASSPGTRGSEQFF
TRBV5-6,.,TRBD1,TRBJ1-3,TGTGCCAGCAGCTCTGACAGGGGGGCTGGAAACACCATATATTTT,CASSSDRGAGNTIYF
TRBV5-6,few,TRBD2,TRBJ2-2,TGTGCCAGCAGCTTTGGACTAGCGGGATACACCGGGGAGCTGTTTTTT,CASSFGLAGYTGELFF
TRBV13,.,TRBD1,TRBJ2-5,TGTGCCAGCAGCTCGGGACAGCAAGAGACCCAGTACTTC,CASSSGQQETQYF
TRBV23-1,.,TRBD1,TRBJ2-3,TGCGCCAGCATCGGTCCGGGACAGGGGTCCACAGATACGCAGTATTTT,CASIGPGQGSTDTQYF
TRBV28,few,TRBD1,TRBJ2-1,TGTGCCAGCAGTTCCTGGACAGGGGCCCGCTCCTACAATGAGCAGTTCTTC,CASSSWTGARSYNEQFF
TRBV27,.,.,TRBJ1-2,TGTGCCAGCAGTTTACTGGCAGGGTACCGCTATGGCTACACCTTC,CASSLLAGYRYGYTF
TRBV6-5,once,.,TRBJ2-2,TGTGCCAGCAGTTTTCTTACCGGGGAGCTGTTTTTT,CASSFLTGELFF
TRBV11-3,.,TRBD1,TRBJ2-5,TGTGCCAGCAGCTTAAGGGGGCGTTCAGAGACCCAGTACTTC,CASSLRGRSETQYF
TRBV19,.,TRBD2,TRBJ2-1,TGTGCCAGTAGTGTTACTTCTAGCGGGGGGGCCTTCGGTGAGCAGTTCTTC,CASSVTSSGGAFGEQFF
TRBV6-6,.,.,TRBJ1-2,TGTGCCAGCAGTTCCCGCTCTCCTGGCGGCTACACCTTC,CASSSRSPGGYTF
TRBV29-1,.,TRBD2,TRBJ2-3,TGCAGCACCGCGGGGGACCGCACAGATACGCAGTATTTT,CSTAGDRTDTQYF
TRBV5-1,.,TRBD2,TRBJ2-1,TGCGCCAGCAGCTTGGTGTTAGCGGGAGGGTTTTTAGGTGAATCGAGGAATGAGCAGTTCTTC,CASSLVLAGGFLGESRNEQFF
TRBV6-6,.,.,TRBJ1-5,TGTGCCAGCAGGTCAGGGGCCCAGCCCCAGCATTTT,CASRSGAQPQHF
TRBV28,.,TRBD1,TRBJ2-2,TGTGCCACAGGGGGCGGAGGCCACACCGGGGAGCTGTTTTTT,CATGGGGHTGELFF
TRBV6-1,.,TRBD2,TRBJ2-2,TGTGCCAGCATGACTAGCGGGGCCGGGGAGCTGTTTTTT,CASMTSGAGELFF
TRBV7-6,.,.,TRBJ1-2,TGTGCCAGCAGCTTAGATGGCCGGCAGGAGGATGGCTACACCTTC,CASSLDGRQEDGYTF
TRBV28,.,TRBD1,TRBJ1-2,TGTGCCAGCAGTTTTAGGGACAGGGGTGTCTACACCTTC,CASSFRDRGVYTF
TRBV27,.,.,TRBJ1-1,TGTGCCAGCAGTTTAACGGGACACAACACTGAAGCTTTCTTT,CASSLTGHNTEAFF
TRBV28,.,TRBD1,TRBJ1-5,TGTGCCAGCAGTCCCCTAGACAGGGCCGGAAATCAGCCCCAGCATTTT,CASSPLDRAGNQPQHF
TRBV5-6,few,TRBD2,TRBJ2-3,TGTGCCAGCACCATTTACGTTGATGCGGGAGGAGGCACAGATACGCAGTATTTT,CASTIYVDAGGGTDTQYF
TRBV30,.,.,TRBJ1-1,TGTGCCTGGAGTGTAAAAGGAGGTACTGAAGCTTTCTTT,CAWSVKGGTEAFF
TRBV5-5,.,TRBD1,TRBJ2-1,TGTGCCAGCAGGCTCACGACAGGGTTTTATCATCCAGGGCAGTTCTTC,CASRLTTGFYHPGQFF
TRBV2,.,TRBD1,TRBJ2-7,TGTGCCAGCAGTGAGGTGACAGGGGGCAGGGACGAGCAGTACTTC,CASSEVTGGRDEQYF
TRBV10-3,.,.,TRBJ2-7,TGTGCCATCAGTGAGTCGAGCCTAACCTACGAGCAGTACTTC,CAISESSLTYEQYF
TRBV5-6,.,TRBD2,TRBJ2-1,TGTGCCAGCAGCCCGAGGACTAGCGGGAAGGGAAATGAGCAGTTCTTC,CASSPRTSGKGNEQFF